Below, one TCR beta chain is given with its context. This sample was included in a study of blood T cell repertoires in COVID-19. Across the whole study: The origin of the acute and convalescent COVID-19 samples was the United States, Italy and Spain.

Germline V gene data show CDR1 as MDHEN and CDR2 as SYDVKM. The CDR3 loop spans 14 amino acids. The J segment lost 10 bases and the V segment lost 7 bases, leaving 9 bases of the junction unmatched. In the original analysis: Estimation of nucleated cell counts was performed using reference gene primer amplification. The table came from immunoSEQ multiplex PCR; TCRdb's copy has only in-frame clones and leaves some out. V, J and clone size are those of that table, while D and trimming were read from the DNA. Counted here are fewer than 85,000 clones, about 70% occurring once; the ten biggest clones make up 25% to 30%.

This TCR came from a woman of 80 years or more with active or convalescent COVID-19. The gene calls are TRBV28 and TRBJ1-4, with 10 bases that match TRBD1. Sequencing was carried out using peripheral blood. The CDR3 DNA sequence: TGTGCCAGCACCCCCGGGACAGGGGAAGGAAAACTGTTTTTT. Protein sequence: CASTPGTGEGKLFF.